A selection of T cell receptor delta chains follows, all from one sample in a study of delta chain sequences of gamma delta T cells. TCRdb reprocessed the 5' RACE reads using CATT. There are roughly 2,400 delta-chain clones in the sample; about 26% occur only once, and 17% lies in the top ten. The sample consisted of either unsorted cells or a sorted T cell fraction (not recorded which). These receptors were obtained from a human donor in good health. Each CDR3 is given with its conserved first and last residue. The order of the fields is V gene, clone size, D gene, J gene, CDR3 protein, CDR3 DNA. The D gene is left open where the match is weak. Only some rows state a clone size, as once, few, many or a class for expanded clones.

>TRDV2|NA|NA|TRDJ1
CACSALGTSGGVGPDKLIF
TGTGCCTGTTCAGCCCTTGGGACGTCAGGGGGGGTAGGGCCCGATAAACTCATCTTT
>TRDV2|large|NA|TRDJ1
CACDTVTNTDKLIF
TGTGCCTGTGACACCGTTACCAACACCGATAAACTCATCTTT
>TRDV2|large|TRDD3|TRDJ3
CACDTFSGGLSWDTRQMFF
TGTGCCTGTGACACCTTCTCTGGGGGGTTATCCTGGGACACCCGACAGATGTTTTTC
>TRDV2|NA|TRDD3|TRDJ1
CACDNLGDTGLGTDKLIF
TGTGCCTGTGACAACCTGGGGGATACGGGCTTAGGCACCGATAAACTCATCTTT
>TRDV2|medium-sized|TRDD3|TRDJ1
CACDTVNRGYEVTDKLIF
TGTGCCTGTGACACCGTAAACCGGGGATACGAGGTCACCGATAAACTCATCTTT
>TRDV2|medium-sized|NA|TRDJ1
CACDAWGVSRTDKLIF
TGTGCCTGTGACGCTTGGGGGGTATCTCGGACCGATAAACTCATCTTT
>TRDV2|NA|TRDD3|TRDJ1
CACDSLGDYTDKLIF
TGTGCCTGTGACTCACTGGGGGATTACACCGATAAACTCATCTTT
>TRDV2|NA|NA|TRDJ1
CACDSTGPSPVLDKLIF
TGTGCCTGTGACAGCACCGGGCCTTCCCCTGTACTCGATAAACTCATCTTT
>TRDV2|medium-sized|NA|TRDJ1
CACDTVPTGRSGGVKLIF
TGTGCCTGTGACACCGTTCCTACCGGGAGGTCTGGGGGAGTTAAACTCATCTTT
>TRDV2|medium-sized|TRDD3|TRDJ1
CACDRVKLGQVYTDKLIF
TGTGCCTGTGACAGAGTCAAACTGGGGCAAGTCTACACCGATAAACTCATCTTT
>TRDV2|medium-sized|TRDD3|TRDJ3
CACDTVGDTLPWDTRQMFF
TGTGCCTGTGACACCGTGGGGGATACGCTCCCCTGGGACACCCGACAGATGTTTTTC
>TRDV2|few|NA|TRDJ1
CACDTVGVAHTDKLIF
TGTGCCTGTGACACCGTAGGGGTCGCCCACACCGATAAACTCATCTTT
>TRDV2|medium-sized|TRDD3|TRDJ3
CACDRTGGSWDTRQMFF
TGTGCCTGTGACCGTACTGGGGGTTCCTGGGACACCCGACAGATGTTTTTC
>TRDV2|NA|TRDD3|TRDJ3
CACEKMGDTRSSWDTRQMFF
TGTGCCTGTGAGAAAATGGGGGATACGCGAAGCTCCTGGGACACCCGACAGATGTTTTTC
>TRDV2|medium-sized|NA|TRDJ1
CACDNLLDSSRRIVADKLIF
TGTGCCTGTGACAATCTCCTGGATTCGAGCCGCCGAATAGTAGCCGATAAACTCATCTTT
>TRDV2|medium-sized|TRDD3|TRDJ1
CACDTLAGGPYTDKLIF
TGTGCCTGTGACACGCTGGCTGGGGGTCCGTACACCGATAAACTCATCTTT
>TRDV2|medium-sized|NA|TRDJ1
CACDTVSLTDKLIF
TGTGCCTGTGACACGGTTAGCCTCACCGATAAACTCATCTTT
>TRDV2|NA|TRDD3|TRDJ1
CACDTVSLGDTRDDKLIF
TGTGCCTGTGACACCGTTAGCCTGGGGGATACGCGTGACGATAAACTCATCTTT
>TRDV2|medium-sized|NA|TRDJ1
CACDEAGYRYTDKLIF
TGTGCCTGTGACGAGGCCGGCTACCGTTACACCGATAAACTCATCTTT
>TRDV2|few|TRDD3|TRDJ1
CACDTLEWGIALTDKLIF
TGTGCCTGTGACACCTTGGAGTGGGGGATAGCCCTAACCGATAAACTCATCTTT
>TRDV2|NA|NA|TRDJ1
CACDTVGTHTDKLIF
TGTGCCTGTGACACCGTGGGGACCCACACCGATAAACTCATCTTT
>TRDV2|NA|TRDD3|TRDJ1
CACDTLGDTGLYGDKLIF
TGTGCATGTGACACCTTGGGGGATACGGGGCTGTACGGCGATAAACTCATCTTT